These T cell receptor beta chains were read from a single sample in a study of blood T cell repertoires in COVID-19. Libraries were prepared by immunoSEQ multiplex PCR; TCRdb keeps only in-frame clonotypes and omits some of them. The sample yields about 59,000 clones, about 80% seen once. The sample comprised peripheral blood. The receptors were sampled from a man in his sixties with acute or convalescent COVID-19. Both conserved end residues are part of each CDR3. Fields, in order: CDR3 length, clone size, D gene, V gene, J gene, CDR3 protein. D genes are given only for firm matches. Rows give clone size only sometimes, using once, few, many, or a class for an expanded clone.

13	.	TRBD1	TRBV7-6	TRBJ1-1	CASSRTGNTEAFF
14	.	.	TRBV6-5	TRBJ1-1	CASRRLRLDTEAFF
14	few	.	TRBV4-1	TRBJ2-7	CASSQGLDPYEQYF
15	.	.	TRBV28	TRBJ1-1	CASRAWAGEEDEAFF
15	.	.	TRBV9	TRBJ2-7	CASSVGAGFPLEQYF
14	.	.	TRBV6-5	TRBJ1-5	CASTVGGSGQPQHF
13	.	.	TRBV12-3/TRBV12-4	TRBJ1-1	CASSWQMNTEAFF
16	.	.	TRBV5-1	TRBJ2-6	CASSLAQYSGANVLTF
13	few	.	TRBV6-5	TRBJ1-5	CASSTVGGQPQHF
16	.	TRBD2	TRBV7-2	TRBJ2-7	CASSLTSGRPSYEQYF
19	.	.	TRBV6-2/TRBV6-3	TRBJ2-2	CASSYFPNLGTRPQGELFF
15	few	.	TRBV27	TRBJ2-1	CASSRRQRSYNEQFF
17	.	TRBD1	TRBV5-5	TRBJ1-1	CASSPVPGQVLNTEAFF
17	.	TRBD2	TRBV7-2	TRBJ2-3	CASSLRSSGSNPDTQYF
11	.	.	TRBV2	TRBJ1-1	CASSLNTEAFF
16	.	.	TRBV5-4	TRBJ2-2	CASSFRRDANTGELFF
15	.	.	TRBV5-1	TRBJ2-1	CASSALAPSYNEQFF
15	.	.	TRBV15	TRBJ1-2	CATSRDEGVSYGYTF
20	.	.	TRBV6-2/TRBV6-3	TRBJ2-6	CASSYEGVYIPSSGANVLTF
15	.	TRBD2	TRBV19	TRBJ2-1	CASTTSGSPYNEQFF
15	.	TRBD2	TRBV5-6	TRBJ2-2	CASSPRGDNTGELFF
16	.	TRBD1	TRBV6-6	TRBJ1-5	CASSQDRADSNQPQHF
11	.	.	TRBV28	TRBJ2-1	CASSSFVEQFF
14	few	.	TRBV27	TRBJ2-7	CASSPSREEYEQYF
14	few	.	TRBV10-3	TRBJ1-3	CAMAAGHQGNTIYF
14	.	.	TRBV27	TRBJ2-2	CASHLRGGTGELFF
14	.	.	TRBV10-3	TRBJ1-2	CAISEMGSSYGYTF
15	.	TRBD1	TRBV9	TRBJ2-5	CASSLWTGGSETQYF
16	.	.	TRBV10-3	TRBJ1-2	CAISEVKGESSYGYTF
20	few	TRBD2	TRBV4-2	TRBJ2-5	CASSQADPSRGSGLQETQYF
16	.	TRBD1	TRBV3-1/TRBV3-2	TRBJ2-1	CASSLWTGGPYNEQFF
13	.	.	TRBV2	TRBJ1-5	CASSGQSNQPQHF
17	.	TRBD1	TRBV18	TRBJ2-6	CASSTRKGGYGANVLTF
14	.	TRBD2	TRBV5-1	TRBJ2-7	CASRRAGETSEQYF
13	.	TRBD1	TRBV9	TRBJ2-7	CASSDGQGGEQYF
14	.	.	TRBV6-5	TRBJ1-2	CASSPSGEGRYYTF
15	.	.	TRBV5-1	TRBJ2-7	CASSFQGNSYYEQYF
15	.	TRBD2	TRBV10-3	TRBJ2-5	CAISESGGAQETQYF
13	.	.	TRBV28	TRBJ2-7	CASTPGSLYEQYF
10	.	TRBD1	TRBV20-1	TRBJ2-7	CSAIDRGQYF
13	once	TRBD1	TRBV7-2	TRBJ1-2	CASRWTGTEGYTF
14	.	.	TRBV3-1/TRBV3-2	TRBJ1-4	CASSPGPTEEKLFF
13	many	TRBD1	TRBV6-5	TRBJ2-5	CASSIQGRETQYF
15	.	TRBD1	TRBV28	TRBJ1-4	CASRPGGQSDEKLFF
14	.	TRBD2	TRBV29-1	TRBJ2-2	CSGGTGGGTGELFF
16	.	.	TRBV28	TRBJ1-3	CASTHLNPSSGNTIYF
14	.	TRBD1	TRBV18	TRBJ1-2	CASSPIRDSQTYTF
13	once	.	TRBV28	TRBJ2-7	CASSSGLSYEQYF
14	few	TRBD2	TRBV5-5	TRBJ2-7	CASTLVAGDYEQYF
11	.	.	TRBV6-5	TRBJ1-2	CAVTGGYGYTF
17	.	TRBD1	TRBV28	TRBJ1-2	CASSNGTGVIRGYGYTF
14	.	TRBD1	TRBV7-9	TRBJ1-1	CASSLVQGENEAFF
13	few	.	TRBV27	TRBJ1-5	CASSLWRGQPQHF
11	.	.	TRBV7-6	TRBJ1-4	CASSFGEKLFF
15	.	.	TRBV27	TRBJ2-2	CASSLSPLNTGELFF
16	.	TRBD1	TRBV4-3	TRBJ2-1	CASSQLGTGEENEQFF
15	.	.	TRBV9	TRBJ1-1	CASSVGRGLNTEAFF